This T cell receptor beta chain was captured by sequencing in a study of shared clonotypes between healthy human individuals. Regarding the study as a whole: The naive CD4 repertoires of several donors were compared, and 5% to 6.5% of clonotypes were shared. Larger estimated richness was generally recorded for naive subsets relative to memory subsets.

For this clone: Its antigen is still unknown.

Per germline, CDR1 ENHRY and CDR2 SYGVKD. V was pared by 3 bases and J by 3 bases, with 1 base of the junction left unmatched. This CDR3 is built from 14 residues. CD45RO-negative cells were positively selected for CCR7, leaving out terminally differentiated effector memory CD45RA+ cells. Nashville, Tennessee was home to all donors, each a Caucasian adult. Original analysis: ImmunoSEQ supplied junction-only sequences lacking quality scores, so filtering was different. Sequencing was performed with immunoSEQ multiplex PCR; in TCRdb, only in-frame clones are kept and a portion is missing. That table is the source of V, J and clone size, and D and trimming were worked out from the DNA. This sample carries around 1.9 million clones, around 93% of them seen once, and the ten largest clones take over 1.5%.

Sequencing was carried out using naive CD8+ T cells from PBMCs. The source is a man aged 18 to 30 in good health. Some clones in this sample may be carry-over from other donors' samples. The chain employs TRBV10-3 and TRBJ2-7, with 11 nucleotides matching TRBD2. The CDR3 DNA is TGTGCCATCAGTGATACTAGCGGGAGCTACGAGCAGTACTTC. It codes for CAISDTSGSYEQYF.